This T cell receptor beta chain emerged from a study of blood T cells in healthy people across ages. The CDR3 is 15 residues long. Trimming at V came to 4 bases and at J to 5 bases, leaving 8 bases not matched to a gene. CDR1 MNHEY and CDR2 SVGAGI come from the germline V gene. A second about 7 to 11 cycle PCR used barcoded and J-beta primers. Each CDR3 protein gets one entry after TCRdb re-called the 5' RACE reads with MiXCR. In the table there are around 1.5 million distinct CDR3 sequences, 30% to 40% of which are singletons. The rearrangement uses TRBV6-5 and TRBJ2-1; 7 bases line up with TRBD2. This TCR derives from a woman aged 25 to 39 in good health. Input material: blood. CDR3 in amino acids: CASSSGLEVHNEQFF. The CDR3 DNA follows: TGTGCCAGCAGTTCCGGACTAGAGGTCCACAATGAGCAGTTCTTC.